The next 25 T cell receptor beta chains were all read from a single sample in a study of regulatory T cells in long-lasting Graves disease. TCR beta libraries were built with iRepertoire HTBI primers and Arm-PCR of CDR3 regions. TCRdb analysed the multiplex PCR reads with MiXCR anew, one entry per CDR3 protein. Of 700,000 or so distinct CDR3 sequences listed, about 30% were seen once; the top ten hold 40% to 50%. Specified time point: persistent/refractory GD, antithyroid drugs over 5 years with positive TRAb. From PBMCs, RNA was extracted and then used to make the TCR library. The starting material was peripheral blood mononuclear cells (PBMCs), obtained when the disease was refractory, from a patient treated with antithyroid drugs. All receptors derive from a female donor with Graves disease.

As concerns this clonotype: This may come from a read error, since a much larger clone is one base off. This sequence joins TRBV12-3 or TRBV12-4 and TRBJ1-1, with a possible D match to TRBD1 (5 bases). The CDR3 contains 12 residues. The CDR3 here is CPSSFSGAEAFF. The CDR3 nucleotides read TGTCCCAGCAGTTTCTCGGGGGCTGAAGCTTTCTTT.

In this sample, this clonotype turned up many times. The chain carries TRBV28 and TRBJ1-5; maybe TRBD1 (6 bases). This CDR3 is 18 amino acids long. The V gene's germline CDR1 is MDHEN and CDR2 SYDVKM. V was cut by 3 bases and J by 2 bases, with 20 bases left in between. The CDR3 reads CASSLARPGEVGNQPQHF. DNA of the CDR3: TGTGCCAGCAGTTTGGCTAGACCAGGGGAAGTCGGCAATCAGCCCCAGCATTTT.

There are a few counts of this clonotype. The rearrangement uses TRBV28 and TRBJ1-1; TRBD1 agrees at 12 bases. Germline V gene data show CDR1 as MDHEN and CDR2 as SYDVKM. V lost 10 bases to trimming and J lost 5 bases; unmatched junction nucleotides: 11. The CDR3 consists of 15 residues. The CDR3 here is CATVRDRGRRTEAFF. CDR3 coding DNA: TGTGCCACCGTACGGGACAGGGGGCGAAGGACTGAAGCTTTCTTT.

This chain connects TRBV10-3 to TRBJ1-1; 7 nucleotides match TRBD1. V was clipped by 4 bases and J by 3 bases; unmatched bases: 5. CDR1 and CDR2 from the germline V gene are ENHRY and SYGVKD. The CDR3 is 14 residues long. CDR3 amino acids: CAISGRGGDTEAFF. DNA for the CDR3: TGTGCCATCAGTGGCAGGGGGGGTGACACTGAAGCTTTCTTT.

V and J are TRBV2 and TRBJ2-1; no clear D. The CDR3 runs 13 residues. Per the germline V gene, CDR1 is SNHLY and CDR2 is FYNNEI. Trimming left V 6 bases short and J 3 bases short, with 9 bases between. The chain's CDR3 is CASRPTDYNEQFF. The CDR3 DNA is TGTGCCAGCAGACCTACGGACTACAATGAGCAGTTCTTC.

This clonotype has just a few counts. The V and J genes are TRBV11-2 and TRBJ2-3; maybe TRBD2 (6 bases). Per germline, CDR1 SGHAT and CDR2 FQNNGV. V was pared by 0 bases and J by 0 bases, with 13 bases between. This CDR3 has 17 residues. CDR3 in amino acids: CASSLDRGTLSTDTQYF. The CDR3 DNA is TGTGCCAGCAGCTTAGATCGCGGGACCCTTAGCACAGATACGCAGTATTTT.

The chain couples TRBV27 to TRBJ2-7; D might be TRBD1 (6 bases). V lost 6 bases and J lost 4, with 16 bases in between. This CDR3 has 14 amino acids. Germline lookup yields CDR1 MNHEY and CDR2 SMNVEV (reference sequence). The CDR3 DNA follows: TGTGCCAGCAGCCGAGGACAGCCGAAGTACGAGCAGTACTTC. It is translated as CASSRGQPKYEQYF.

The table lists this clonotype with many counts. V is TRBV7-8 and J is TRBJ1-4; D not resolved. The germline V and J ends were trimmed by 0 bases and 8 bases, with 19 bases remaining between them. CDR1 and CDR2 from the germline V gene are SGHVS and FQNEAQ. CDR3 length: 17 residues. In DNA form, the CDR3 reads TGTGCCAGCAGCTTAGCGGTCATGTCGGGGTCTGCCGAAAAACTGTTTTTT. Protein product: CASSLAVMSGSAEKLFF.

This clonotype was counted a few times. A much larger clone lies a single base off, so this may be a read error. V and J are TRBV12-3 or TRBV12-4 and TRBJ2-5; 11 positions agree with TRBD2. The length of the CDR3 is 15 residues. The chain's CDR3 is CAGRRLAGNTETQYF. The DNA of the CDR3 is TGTGCCGGCAGGAGACTAGCGGGAAACACAGAGACCCAGTACTTC.

This clonotype was seen at least ten times. The rearrangement uses TRBV11-2 and TRBJ1-6; no clear D gene. The CDR3 extends over 14 amino acids. The V gene lost 6 bases and the J gene lost 13 bases, with 19 bases spanning the gap. Germline V CDR1 and CDR2: SGHAT, FQNNGV. For the CDR3, the DNA is TGTGCCAGCAGATCGACCGGGCCTTTCGGGCCCCTCCACTTT. This encodes CASRSTGPFGPLHF.

A remark on this clonotype: A much larger clone sits a single nucleotide away, making a read error possible. The chain couples TRBV27 to TRBJ1-1; 8 positions match TRBD1. Germline V gives CDR1 MNHEY, CDR2 SMNVEV (reference sequence). This CDR3 contains 13 residues. The DNA of the CDR3 is TGTGCCTGCAGACAGGGGTTGTTCACTGAAGCTTTCTTT. This gives the protein CACRQGLFTEAFF.

This sequence joins TRBV6-9 and TRBJ2-1; D not resolved. The CDR3 runs 14 residues. V was shortened by 4 bases and J by 6 bases, with 13 bases between the two germline ends. The V gene's germline CDR1 is MNHGY and CDR2 SVAAGI. The CDR3 DNA is TGTGCCAGCAGTTTAGTAGCTGGAGCCAATGAGCAGTTCTTC. Protein product: CASSLVAGANEQFF.

This clonotype was counted once. A much larger clone lies a single base off, so this may be a read error. The rearrangement joins TRBV12-3 or TRBV12-4 to TRBJ2-7; a weak D match, TRBD1 (6 bases). The length of the CDR3 is 15 residues. The CDR3 here is CAGSYQQGPVYEQYF. The CDR3 region has the DNA TGTGCCGGCAGTTACCAACAGGGACCGGTCTACGAGCAGTACTTC.

This clonotype has a single count. A much larger clone lies one base from this, so it may be a read error. The genes are TRBV5-1 and TRBJ2-5; 9 bases align to TRBD1. The CDR3 runs 15 residues. The V gene's germline CDR1 is SGHRS and CDR2 YFSETQ. CDR3 bases: TGCGTCAGCAGCTCGGACAGGGGATACTCAGAGACCCAGTACTTC. Amino acid sequence: CVSSSDRGYSETQYF.

Ten or more counts support this clonotype. The chain is built from TRBV2 and TRBJ2-7, with D possibly matching TRBD2 (5 bases). The germline CDR1 and CDR2 sequences are SNHLY and FYNNEI. The CDR3 loop spans 14 amino acids. V was clipped by 4 bases and J by 1 base, with 11 bases between them. The DNA for the CDR3 is TGTGCCAGCAGTGCGGACGGAGGATCCTACGAGCAGTACTTC. As protein: CASSADGGSYEQYF.

The V and J genes are TRBV10-3 and TRBJ1-3, with no clear D. Between the trimmed V and J ends, which lost 6 bases and 0 bases, there was a span of 15 bases. Germline values: CDR1 ENHRY, CDR2 SYGVKD. The CDR3 has 16 residues. CDR3 protein: CAIRHLTLSSGNTIYF. In nucleotides, the CDR3 is TGTGCCATCAGACATTTGACACTTAGCTCTGGAAACACCATATATTTT.

CDR3 DNA sequence: TGCAGCGTTGAACTGGGGGCGCGCCCCTACGAGCAGTACTTC. Translated, it gives CSVELGARPYEQYF. The chain has TRBV29-1 and TRBJ2-7; perhaps TRBD1 as D (6 bases). V was clipped by 2 bases and J by 2 bases, with 13 bases between them. In germline, CDR1 is SQVTM, CDR2 ANQGSEA. The CDR3 loop spans 14 amino acids.

This clonotype was counted at least ten times. The rearrangement uses TRBV2 and TRBJ2-2; unclear D gene. Germline loops: CDR1 SNHLY, CDR2 FYNNEI. The CDR3 runs 12 residues. The ends were cut back, 1 base at V and 7 bases at J, with 4 bases in the middle. The DNA of the CDR3 is TGTGCCAGCAGTGAAGGGTACGGGGAGCTGTTTTTT. The encoded protein is CASSEGYGELFF. Full variable domain (rest looked up from reference TRBV2 and TRBJ2-2): EPEVTQTPSHQVTQMGQEVILRCVPISNHLYFYWYRQILGQKVEFLVSFYNNEISEKSEIFDDQFSVERPDGSNFTLKIRSTKLEDSAMYFCASSEGYGELFFGEGSRLTVL.

This clonotype was counted only a few times. This chain links TRBV12-5 with TRBJ2-1; D possibly uses TRBD1 or TRBD2 (6 bases each). Trimming stripped 11 bases from V and 8 bases from J, with 25 bases between. Germline CDR1 LGHNT, CDR2 FRNRAP. CDR3 length equals 15 residues. The CDR3 DNA sequence: TGTGCTTCTGGGAGATTAATGGGGGGCGGGGATGAGCAGTTCTTC. Amino acids: CASGRLMGGGDEQFF.

V and J are TRBV28 and TRBJ1-1, with TRBD1 matching over 7 bases. The CDR3 extends over 13 amino acids. V shed 5 bases and J 8 bases; nucleotides not matched to a gene: 8. The germline gives CDR1 MDHEN, CDR2 SYDVKM. Here the CDR3 DNA reads TGTGCCAGCAGTCAACAGGGGCGGGCCGAAGCTTTCTTT. Protein sequence: CASSQQGRAEAFF.

This sequence joins TRBV6-1 and TRBJ2-7, with 9 bases that match TRBD2. The CDR3 runs 15 residues. The germline CDR1 and CDR2 sequences are MNHNS and SASEGT. Trimming cost V 5 bases and J 3 bases; bases outside gene matches: 8. The CDR3 sequence: CASSPAASGNYEQYF. The DNA for the CDR3 is TGTGCCAGCAGTCCCGCGGCTAGCGGGAACTACGAGCAGTACTTC.

This clonotype was detected many times. The V call is TRBV20-1, the J call TRBJ2-5; no firm D call. CDR3 length: 11 amino acids. Germline V gene data show CDR1 as DFQATT and CDR2 as SNEGSKA (reference sequence). The DNA for the CDR3 is TGCAGCGCAAGAACAACAGAGACCCAGTACTTC. Translated: CSARTTETQYF.

This chain connects TRBV20-1 to TRBJ1-1, with D tentatively TRBD1 (5 bases). Trimming shortened V by 2 bases and J by 0 bases, and 10 bases separated the two germline ends. CDR3 length: 14 amino acids. Germline CDR1 is DFQATT and CDR2 is SNEGSKA (reference sequence). The chain's CDR3 is CSARFGAMNTEAFF. The CDR3 nucleotides are TGCAGTGCTAGATTTGGGGCTATGAACACTGAAGCTTTCTTT.

V gene TRBV12-5 combines with J gene TRBJ2-7; 7 bases map to TRBD1. CDR1 LGHNT and CDR2 FRNRAP come from the germline V gene. The trim removed 1 base at V and 3 bases at J, leaving 6 bases unmatched. CDR3 length equals 15 residues. The CDR3 spells CASGLASGGFYEQYF. The CDR3, as DNA: TGTGCTAGTGGTTTGGCCTCAGGGGGATTCTACGAGCAGTACTTC.

For this clonotype: A read error may produce the germline difference seen at one junction end. V usage is TRBV6-1 and J usage is TRBJ2-5; 7 nucleotides line up with TRBD1. From germline, CDR1 is MNHNS and CDR2 SASEGT. The CDR3 spans 13 residues. In nucleotides, the CDR3 is TGTGCCTGCAGAGGGACAGCTGAAGAGACCCAGTACTTC. It translates to CACRGTAEETQYF.